This T cell receptor (beta chain) was sequenced during a study of blood T cell repertoires in COVID-19. Authors' data handling: Reference gene primer amplification in the assay estimated nucleated cell counts. Assay used: immunoSEQ multiplex PCR; TCRdb lists only in-frame clones, some missing. That table gives V, J and clone size, and the DNA gave D and trimming. The table has hundreds of thousands of clones, 70% to 90% seen once. This clone occurred a few times. Losses at the gene ends were 1 base for V and 10 bases for J; bases not matched to a gene: 10. Germline values: CDR1 LNHDA, CDR2 SQIVND (reference sequence). The CDR3 spans 16 residues.

The source of this sequence is a woman aged 50 to 60 with COVID-19, enrolled during active disease. Sequencing used peripheral blood. The rearrangement links TRBV19 to TRBJ1-6, with 7 bases lining up with TRBD1. CDR3: CASSIARDRSGSPLHF. The DNA for the CDR3 is TGTGCCAGTAGTATAGCCCGGGACAGAAGTGGATCACCCCTCCACTTT.